Listed below are T cell receptor beta chains from one sample, sequenced in a study of T-cell reconstitution after alpha-beta-depleted transplantation in children. TCRdb analysed the PCR reads with MiXCR anew, one entry per CDR3 protein. The repertoire holds 670,000 or so distinct CDR3 sequences, with 13% as singletons. Here the sequenced sample was PBMCs, taken before TCRalphabeta/CD19-depleted stem cell transplant. The receptors were sampled from a girl between 2 and 10 years old with congenital amegakaryocytic thrombocytopenia, due to receive a stem cell transplant. Both conserved end residues are part of each CDR3. A D gene is named only where the DNA matches it firmly. Clone size appears in some rows only: once, few, many, or a class for an expanded clone.

j_call | v_call | clone_size | d_call | cdr3_nt | cdr3_aa
TRBJ2-2 | TRBV12-3/TRBV12-4 | many | - | TGTGCCACCACGCAGGATTCCGGGGAGCTGTTTTTT | CATTQDSGELFF
TRBJ2-1 | TRBV20-1 | - | TRBD2 | TGCAGTGCTAGTAGCAGCGGGAGGGTTGGTGAGCAGTTCTTC | CSASSSGRVGEQFF
TRBJ2-7 | TRBV6-5 | few | - | TGTGCCAGCAGTTTCCGGGAAGGGGGCTACGAGCAGTACTTC | CASSFREGGYEQYF
TRBJ2-7 | TRBV20-1 | many | TRBD2 | TGCAGTGCTACTTCAGCGGGAGAGAACTACGAGCAGTACTTC | CSATSAGENYEQYF
TRBJ2-1 | TRBV6-5 | few | TRBD1 | TGTGCCAGCAGTTCCCTTAACAGGGGTCATGAGCAGTTCTTC | CASSSLNRGHEQFF
TRBJ2-1 | TRBV12-3/TRBV12-4 | - | TRBD2 | TGTGCCAGCAGTTCCGGGGGGGATGAGCAGTTCTTC | CASSSGGDEQFF
TRBJ1-2 | TRBV15 | few | - | TGTGCCACCAGCAGAGTAAAGGCCGGGAACTATGGCTACACCTTC | CATSRVKAGNYGYTF
TRBJ2-2 | TRBV2 | - | TRBD2 | TGTGCCAGCAGTGGGGAGCGGGAGCGGAGCGGGGAGCTGTTTTTT | CASSGERERSGELFF
TRBJ2-1 | TRBV11-2 | - | TRBD2 | TGTGCCAGCAGCTTAGTACGGGCTAGCGGGAGCGGTGAGCAGTTCTTC | CASSLVRASGSGEQFF
TRBJ2-1 | TRBV29-1 | - | - | TGCAGCGTTGAATTCCGAGGGGGTGGAGATGAGCAGTTCTTC | CSVEFRGGGDEQFF
TRBJ1-6 | TRBV27 | few | - | TGTGCCAGCAGTGGGCGGCCGGGGGCCTTTTTT | CASSGRPGAFF
TRBJ2-1 | TRBV7-2 | many | - | TGTGCCAGCCTTCCAGGAGGGTACAATGAGCAGTTCTTC | CASLPGGYNEQFF
TRBJ2-7 | TRBV7-9 | few | TRBD1 | TGTGCCAGCAGCTTAGCCTGGGACAGCTCCTACGAGCAGTACTTC | CASSLAWDSSYEQYF
TRBJ1-1 | TRBV20-1 | - | - | TGCAGTGCTAGGGCTTCGGGTGAGGAAACTGAAGCTTTCTTT | CSARASGEETEAFF
TRBJ2-3 | TRBV5-1 | - | - | TGCGCCAGCAGCAGTGGGAGTGGGACAGATACGCAGTATTTT | CASSSGSGTDTQYF
TRBJ2-7 | TRBV19 | few | TRBD1 | TGTGCCACCGCGGACAGGGTCAACGAGCAGTACTTC | CATADRVNEQYF
TRBJ1-2 | TRBV9 | many | - | TGTGCCAGCAGCGTAAGGGATAGGCTCAACTATGGCTACACCTTC | CASSVRDRLNYGYTF
TRBJ1-1 | TRBV29-1 | - | - | TGCAGCGTTTCTTCCTGGTTTAACACTGAAGCTTTCTTT | CSVSSWFNTEAFF
TRBJ1-5 | TRBV6-5 | few | TRBD1 | TGTGCCAGCAGTTACGCGACCGGGACAGGGGGCGGTCAGCCCCAGCATTTT | CASSYATGTGGGQPQHF
TRBJ2-7 | TRBV28 | many | - | TGTGCCAGCAGTATCGGAGATTTTCGCTACGAGCAGTACTTC | CASSIGDFRYEQYF
TRBJ2-1 | TRBV10-2 | few | TRBD2 | TGCGCCAGCAGGTTGGGGACTAGCGGGTTCTACAATGAGCAGTTCTTC | CASRLGTSGFYNEQFF
TRBJ2-1 | TRBV5-4 | many | TRBD2 | TGTGCCAGCAGCTTACCCAGCGGGAGATGGACGGGTGAGCAGTTCTTC | CASSLPSGRWTGEQFF
TRBJ1-1 | TRBV20-1 | many | - | TGCAGTGCTAGAACAGCCGGGGGCACTGAAGCTTTCTTT | CSARTAGGTEAFF
TRBJ2-4 | TRBV11-2 | many | - | TGTGCCAGCAGCTTAGAGGCTTCAAAGAACATTCAGTACTTC | CASSLEASKNIQYF
TRBJ2-5 | TRBV7-8 | - | TRBD2 | TGTGCCAGCAGCTTAGCGCACGGGAGGTTCCAAGAGACCCAGTACTTC | CASSLAHGRFQETQYF
TRBJ2-1 | TRBV5-1 | - | TRBD1 | TGCGCCAGCAGCGGAGTGACAGGGCCCCCTTCCTACAATGAGCAGTTCTTC | CASSGVTGPPSYNEQFF
TRBJ2-3 | TRBV5-1 | - | - | TGCGCCAGCAGCCCTATAGTCCCGGGCCCTAGCACAGATACGCAGTATTTT | CASSPIVPGPSTDTQYF
TRBJ1-5 | TRBV6-5 | few | - | TGTGCCAGCACCCCAGCCCCAGGCCACTCGGGGCCCCAGCATTTT | CASTPAPGHSGPQHF
TRBJ2-7 | TRBV7-7 | few | - | TGTGCCAGCAGCTTAGGCAGAAAGCACACCTACGAGCAGTACTTC | CASSLGRKHTYEQYF
TRBJ1-1 | TRBV12-3/TRBV12-4 | many | - | TGTGCCAGCAGTTTAAACCCGAGGAACACTGAAGCTTTCTTT | CASSLNPRNTEAFF
TRBJ2-3 | TRBV5-8 | many | - | TGTGCCAGCAGCTGGGAAACCGAGAGCTCAGATACGCAGTATTTT | CASSWETESSDTQYF
TRBJ2-7 | TRBV7-2 | many | TRBD1 | TGTGCCAGCAGCTGGGGACAGAACTACGAGCAGTACTTC | CASSWGQNYEQYF
TRBJ2-7 | TRBV5-1 | - | TRBD1 | TGCGCCAGCAGCTTGACCGACAGGGGGTTTTACGAGCAGTACTTC | CASSLTDRGFYEQYF
TRBJ1-1 | TRBV19 | - | TRBD1 | TGTGCCAGTAGTATAAATTTAGGGGGCAGGACTGAAGCTTTCTTT | CASSINLGGRTEAFF
TRBJ2-5 | TRBV15 | - | - | TGTGCCACCAGCAGAGATGACGAAAGAGAGACCCAGTACTTC | CATSRDDERETQYF
TRBJ2-7 | TRBV5-1 | many | - | TGCGCCAGCAGCTTGTCGACAGAGTCCACCTACGAGCAGTACTTC | CASSLSTESTYEQYF
TRBJ2-7 | TRBV12-3/TRBV12-4 | - | - | TGTGCCAGCAGTTCCGCGACCGACGGGAACCCCTACGAGCAGTACTTC | CASSSATDGNPYEQYF
TRBJ2-7 | TRBV14 | many | TRBD1 | TGTGCCAGCAGCCAACTTCTTGAGACAGGGGTACCCGAGCAGTACTTC | CASSQLLETGVPEQYF
TRBJ2-4 | TRBV20-1 | many | - | TGCAGTGCCCCCTCGGGGGGCGAGGACATTCAGTACTTC | CSAPSGGEDIQYF
TRBJ2-1 | TRBV29-1 | many | - | TGCAGCATCGATACCTTCACAGGACCGGTAAACAATGAGCAGTTCTTC | CSIDTFTGPVNNEQFF
TRBJ2-1 | TRBV20-1 | few | TRBD2 | TGCAGTGCTAGGAACCCGGGACTAGCGGGATACAATGAGCAGTTCTTC | CSARNPGLAGYNEQFF
TRBJ2-7 | TRBV12-3/TRBV12-4 | many | - | TGTGCCAGCGCCCCTGGGTCCTACGAGCAGTACTTC | CASAPGSYEQYF
TRBJ2-5 | TRBV20-1 | many | - | TGCAGTGCTAGAGAGGAGGGGCGGTCCCTTGAGACCCAGTACTTC | CSAREEGRSLETQYF
TRBJ2-5 | TRBV10-2 | - | - | TGCGCCAGCACATCGGGGCCACAAGAGACCCAGTACTTC | CASTSGPQETQYF
TRBJ2-3 | TRBV20-1 | many | - | TGCAGTGCTACCCGCTGGCGGGAACAAGATACGCAGTATTTT | CSATRWREQDTQYF
TRBJ2-3 | TRBV20-1 | many | - | TGCAGTGCTAGAGGCCGGGACCCCCCGTATTTT | CSARGRDPPYF
TRBJ2-7 | TRBV2 | many | - | TGTGCCAGCAGTGAAAGATACGAGCAGTACTTC | CASSERYEQYF
TRBJ1-4 | TRBV20-1 | - | - | TGCAGTGCTAACGGCCGTAATGAAAAACTGTTTTTT | CSANGRNEKLFF
TRBJ2-3 | TRBV7-9 | few | TRBD2 | TGTGCCAGCAGCTTAGCGGAGGCTAGCGGGAGCAATACGCAGTATTTT | CASSLAEASGSNTQYF
TRBJ1-1 | TRBV19 | few | - | TGTGCCAGTAGTATGGGCAGCCGTGGGAACACTGAAGCTTTCTTT | CASSMGSRGNTEAFF
TRBJ2-4 | TRBV5-5 | - | - | TGTGCCAGCAGCTTAGTTGGGGGCGATTTGGACATTCAGTACTTC | CASSLVGGDLDIQYF
TRBJ1-5 | TRBV7-8 | - | TRBD1 | TGTGCCAGCAGCTTGTTCCCCAGACAGGGTGGCAATCAGCCCCAGCATTTT | CASSLFPRQGGNQPQHF
TRBJ1-6 | TRBV5-1 | many | TRBD1 | TGCGCCAGCAGCTTGGGACAGGGTTCACCCCTCCACTTT | CASSLGQGSPLHF
TRBJ2-5 | TRBV12-3/TRBV12-4 | few | - | TGTGCCAGCAGGCCACGGTCGTGGGAGACCCAGTACTTC | CASRPRSWETQYF
TRBJ1-4 | TRBV5-6 | - | TRBD1 | TGTGCCAGCAGCTTGGAACAGGGGGGGTTTTCTGCAACTAATGAAAAACTGTTTTTT | CASSLEQGGFSATNEKLFF
TRBJ1-6 | TRBV7-9 | many | - | TGTGCCAGCAGCTTTCTAGTAGGTTCACCCCTCCACTTT | CASSFLVGSPLHF
TRBJ2-7 | TRBV28 | - | - | TGTGCCACCCACCCCGGAGGGGGATACGAGCAGTACTTC | CATHPGGGYEQYF
TRBJ2-1 | TRBV10-2 | few | - | TGCGCCAGCAGTTTTCGTTCCCAGCGGGTCTTAAGCTCCTACAATGAGCAGTTCTTC | CASSFRSQRVLSSYNEQFF
TRBJ2-1 | TRBV7-2 | - | TRBD2 | TGTGTCAGCAGCTTAGGAGGGACTACATACAATGAGCAGTTCTTC | CVSSLGGTTYNEQFF